These T cell receptor beta chains were read from a single sample in a study of T-cell memory formation after mild COVID-19. TCRdb itself ran the 5' RACE reads through MiXCR, one entry per CDR3 protein. This table holds about 560,000 distinct CDR3 sequences, approximately 15% found once. The sequenced sample consisted of PBMCs or a T cell subset sorted from them (not recorded which). The receptors were gathered from an adult woman who had mild COVID-19 (a few samples of this study predate the infection). Cell type and time point are not known. Each CDR3 is given without its conserved first and last residue. The order of the fields is V gene, J gene, D gene, CDR3 protein. The D gene is left open where the match is weak.

>TRBV7-9|TRBJ1-1|TRBD1
ASSRTGTNTEAF
>TRBV9|TRBJ1-1|TRBD1
ASSVNRDRGRSTEAF
>TRBV10-3|TRBJ2-3|TRBD2
AISLTSGGGQDTQY
>TRBV5-1|TRBJ1-1|TRBD1
ASSSLPLGQWGTDTEAF
>TRBV5-1|TRBJ2-2|TRBD1
ASRRGQAATGELF
>TRBV5-4|TRBJ1-1|.
ASSPLGRKNTEAF
>TRBV4-1|TRBJ2-1|.
ASSQGHGGPSYNEQF
>TRBV11-2|TRBJ2-7|TRBD2
ASSLGGLAGADEQY
>TRBV7-9|TRBJ1-5|.
ASSFSPAQTITGNQPQH
>TRBV29-1|TRBJ1-2|.
SAEDIYGYT
>TRBV18|TRBJ2-1|.
ASSPESWGSFNEQF
>TRBV12-3/TRBV12-4|TRBJ1-1|.
ASSLAGKRTEAF
>TRBV14|TRBJ2-1|TRBD2
ASSQDRGLAGLDEQF
>TRBV27|TRBJ2-3|TRBD2
ASTPGLVGTDTQY
>TRBV18|TRBJ2-5|.
ASSPAHGRETQY
>TRBV7-9|TRBJ2-1|.
ALFIDEQF
>TRBV18|TRBJ2-7|.
ASSLDRAFYEQY
>TRBV4-1|TRBJ1-4|.
ASSDQLGDNEKLF
>TRBV6-5|TRBJ2-7|.
ASSYSGGQY
>TRBV11-1|TRBJ2-5|TRBD2
ASSATSGRGTTQY
>TRBV19|TRBJ2-5|.
ASSTDLTGTQY
>TRBV7-2|TRBJ1-1|.
ASTRDGLNTEAF
>TRBV12-3/TRBV12-4|TRBJ1-5|.
ASTGGFEHQPQH
>TRBV7-2|TRBJ2-7|TRBD1
ASSLGGTGSYEQY